This T cell receptor beta chain was identified in a study of cytomegalovirus exposure and HLA in healthy donors. About the study: The study's early data release held 80 million to 95 million unique TCRs from HLA-typed donors.

60 Vbeta and 13 Jbeta primers were used in PCR. Here immunoSEQ multiplex PCR was the method, and the copy in TCRdb shows in-frame clones only, minus some. Its table records about 140,000 clones. Notes on this clone: An end of the junction differs from the germline gene, which may be a read error.

As for the donors, each was a healthy bone marrow donor. The CDR3 is 15 amino acids. Looked up from germline, CDR1 is PRHDT and CDR2 is FYEKMQ (reference sequence). The sequence was obtained from a male donor in good health and CMV-seronegative. Sequencing used PBMCs. This sequence joins TRBV13 and TRBJ1-2; TRBD1 aligns across 8 bases. The CDR3 reads CASSPTGGGKDGHTF. For the CDR3, the DNA is TGTGCCAGCAGCCCCACAGGGGGAGGTAAAGATGGCCACACCTTC.